These 32 T cell receptor beta chains share one sample of origin, sequenced in a study of blood T cell repertoires in COVID-19. Here immunoSEQ multiplex PCR was the method, and the copy in TCRdb shows in-frame clones only, minus some. Of approximately 670,000 clones listed, over 80% were seen once; the top ten hold under 0.3%. Sequenced input: peripheral blood. These receptors were obtained from a woman under 30 with acute or convalescent COVID-19.

The rearrangement joins TRBV6-1 to TRBJ1-5; D might be TRBD1 (6 bases). The CDR3 is 16 residues long. Germline CDR1 is MNHNS and CDR2 is SASEGT. Deletions cut 3 bases from V and 0 bases from J, with 12 bases between. The CDR3 DNA sequence: TGTGCCAGCAGTGAGAACAGACAGGATAGCAATCAGCCCCAGCATTTT. This codes for CASSENRQDSNQPQHF.

The CDR3 bases are TGTGCCACCTCGGACAGGGGGCGCCTTGGGACCCAGTACTTC. This translates into CATSDRGRLGTQYF. The V gene is TRBV2, the J gene TRBJ2-5; TRBD1 agrees at 11 bases. This CDR3 region has 14 residues. Germline V gene data show CDR1 as SNHLY and CDR2 as FYNNEI. V shed 10 bases, J shed 7 bases, and the junction held 11 bases outside the gene matches.

V gene TRBV19 combines with J gene TRBJ1-1; TRBD1 is a possible D gene (5 bases). The CDR3 runs 14 residues. V shed 10 bases and J shed 0 bases, with 15 bases lying between them. Per the germline V gene, CDR1 is LNHDA and CDR2 is SQIVND (reference sequence). The CDR3 nucleotides are TGTGCCACCGTCGGGGGGGTACTGAACACTGAAGCTTTCTTT. Protein: CATVGGVLNTEAFF.

The chain joins TRBV27 to TRBJ2-2; D ambiguous. This CDR3 contains 13 residues. V was clipped by 3 bases and J by 1 base, with 3 bases between them. In germline, CDR1 is MNHEY, CDR2 SMNVEV (reference sequence). In DNA, the CDR3 is TGTGCCAGCAGTTTCCTGAACACCGGGGAGCTGTTTTTT. This codes for CASSFLNTGELFF.

The rearrangement uses TRBV3-1 (or the pseudogene TRBV3-2) and TRBJ2-2, with a possible D match to TRBD1 (5 bases). Per germline, CDR1 LGHDT and CDR2 YNNKEL (reference sequence). The CDR3 contains 15 residues. V was clipped by 4 bases and J by 4 bases, with 13 bases between them. The CDR3 coding sequence is TGTGCCAGCAGCCCGGTCAGGGCCACCACCGGGGAGCTGTTTTTT. It is translated as CASSPVRATTGELFF.

The chain employs TRBV28 and TRBJ1-4; weak D call: TRBD1 (5 bases). Germline V gene data show CDR1 as MDHEN and CDR2 as SYDVKM. The CDR3 length is 15 residues. Between the trimmed V and J ends, which lost 5 bases and 2 bases, there was a span of 12 bases. The CDR3 loop reads CASSHTGGTNEKLFF. The CDR3 DNA sequence: TGTGCCAGCAGTCACACGGGGGGGACTAATGAAAAACTGTTTTTT.

The J gene is TRBJ2-7, the V gene TRBV6-1; D gene unclear. The CDR3 covers 13 residues. CDR1 and CDR2 (germline): MNHNS, SASEGT. V shed 3 bases and J shed 0 bases, with 6 bases lying between them. CDR3 bases: TGTGCCAGCAGTGATCTGTCCTCCTACGAGCAGTACTTC. Amino acids: CASSDLSSYEQYF.

This clone was found a few times. The chain is built from TRBV27 and TRBJ1-6; tentative D call: TRBD1 (6 bases). This CDR3 comprises 14 residues. V gave up 8 bases and J gave up 7 bases, with 15 bases separating them. Per the germline V gene, CDR1 is MNHEY and CDR2 is SMNVEV (reference sequence). This chain's CDR3 is CASSPGTTNSPLHF. For the CDR3, the DNA is TGTGCCAGCTCCCCAGGGACAACCAATTCACCCCTCCACTTT.

As regards this clone: The germline gene is not matched at one end of the junction; a read error may be the cause. The chain is built from TRBV3-1 (or the pseudogene TRBV3-2) and TRBJ2-3, with TRBD2 as a possible D gene (7 bases). The CDR3 length is 14 residues. CDR1 LGHDT and CDR2 YNNKEL come from the germline V gene (reference sequence). The CDR3 loop is CASRDSGGTDTQYF. As DNA, the CDR3 is TGTGCCAGCCGTGATTCGGGGGGCACGGATACGCAGTATTTT.

This clone was found once. This rearrangement joins TRBV27 to TRBJ1-1, with D unresolved. In germline, CDR1 is MNHEY, CDR2 SMNVEV (reference sequence). With 5 bases removed from V and 5 bases from J, the gap between germline ends came to 15 bases. The CDR3 contains 14 residues. CDR3 nucleotide sequence: TGTGCCAGCAGTCCAAGTGGCCATGTAACTGAAGCTTTCTTT. Protein: CASSPSGHVTEAFF.

The chain recombines TRBV4-1 with TRBJ2-6, with 7 positions matching TRBD1. The V gene end was trimmed by 4 bases and the J gene end by 2 bases; junction bases not matched to a gene: 8. This CDR3 has 17 amino acids. Germline CDR1 is MGHRA and CDR2 is YSYEKL. The CDR3 spells CASSRIPQGAGANVLTF. As DNA, the CDR3 is TGCGCCAGCAGCCGCATCCCTCAGGGGGCTGGGGCCAACGTCCTGACTTTC.

The chain recombines TRBV30 with TRBJ1-1, with D uncertain. Trimming pared 7 bases from V and 4 bases from J, leaving 10 bases between. CDR1 and CDR2 from the germline V gene are GTSNPN and SVGIG (reference sequence). The CDR3 contains 11 residues. In DNA, the CDR3 is TGTGCCTTGCTATTTGGCACTGAAGCTTTCTTT. Its translation is CALLFGTEAFF.

The gene calls are TRBV5-1 and TRBJ1-2, with D perhaps matching TRBD1 (6 bases). The CDR3 contains 17 residues. With 3 bases removed from V and 8 bases from J, the gap between germline ends came to 26 bases. Per the germline V gene, CDR1 is SGHRS and CDR2 is YFSETQ. CDR3 amino acids: CASSSTGLRGVLGGYTF. The CDR3 coding sequence is TGCGCCAGCAGCTCGACAGGTTTACGCGGCGTGTTAGGGGGCTACACCTTC.

The rearrangement links TRBV4-3 to TRBJ2-3, with D maybe TRBD1 (6 bases). This CDR3 is 15 amino acids long. From germline, CDR1 is LGHNA and CDR2 YSLEER. Trimming removed 4 bases at V and 4 bases at J, with 15 bases between. The CDR3 DNA reads TGCGCCAGCAGCCGAGAGCAGGGGTTTGCAGATACGCAGTATTTT. Its protein is CASSREQGFADTQYF.

The chain has TRBV5-4 and TRBJ1-6, with 8 bases lining up with TRBD1. After removal of 4 bases from V and 4 bases from J, the junction contained 4 bases not matched to a gene. CDR1 SGHNT and CDR2 YYREEE come from the germline V gene (reference sequence). The CDR3 loop spans 15 amino acids. The CDR3 DNA is TGTGCCAGCAGCCGGCGGACAGGGTATAATTCACCCCTCCACTTT. Its protein is CASSRRTGYNSPLHF.

The rearrangement links TRBV19 to TRBJ1-2; no firm D call. Between the trimmed V and J ends, which lost 3 bases and 5 bases, there was a span of 13 bases. Germline loops: CDR1 LNHDA, CDR2 SQIVND (reference sequence). The CDR3 has 14 amino acids. DNA for the CDR3: TGTGCCAGTAGTATCAACAGCGGAAATTATGGCTACACCTTC. Its protein product is CASSINSGNYGYTF.

The chain uses TRBV19 and TRBJ1-2, with TRBD1 matching 9 bases. The germline CDR1 and CDR2 sequences are LNHDA and SQIVND (reference sequence). Trimming took 6 bases from V and 8 from J; bases not matched to a gene: 22. The CDR3 covers 18 residues. CDR3 sequence reads: CASRSRPGQGPSSRGYTF. CDR3 nucleotides: TGTGCCAGTAGATCCCGACCAGGACAGGGGCCTTCATCGAGGGGCTACACCTTC. Using reference TRBV19 and TRBJ1-2 for the parts outside the CDR3, the full variable domain is DGGITQSPKYLFRKEGQNVTLSCEQNLNHDAMYWYRQDPGQGLRLIYYSQIVNDFQKGDIAEGYSVSREKKESFPLTVTSAQKNPTAFYLCASRSRPGQGPSSRGYTFGSGTRLTVV.

This chain links TRBV30 with TRBJ2-7; D might be TRBD1 (6 bases). Looked up from germline, CDR1 is GTSNPN and CDR2 is SVGIG (reference sequence). The CDR3 sequence is 13 residues long. The V end lost 3 bases, the J end lost 2 bases, and 11 bases lay between the germline ends. The CDR3 loop reads CAWRGASTYEQYF. The CDR3 DNA reads TGTGCCTGGAGGGGGGCGTCGACCTACGAGCAGTACTTC.

This rearrangement joins TRBV19 to TRBJ1-5; no clear D. The V end was cut by 7 bases, the J end by 9 bases, with 19 bases between. Per the germline V gene, CDR1 is LNHDA and CDR2 is SQIVND (reference sequence). The CDR3 length is 14 residues. The chain's CDR3 is CASKNGRTGVPQHF. Written as DNA, the CDR3 is TGTGCCAGTAAAAATGGTAGAACCGGGGTGCCCCAGCATTTT.

The CDR3, as DNA: TGCAGCGTTGCAGGGGAGGGCTACGAGCAGTACTTC. It codes for CSVAGEGYEQYF. This chain uses TRBV29-1 with TRBJ2-7; maybe TRBD2 (7 bases). The CDR3 is 12 amino acids. V was trimmed by 4 bases and J by 3 bases, leaving 10 bases between them. In germline, CDR1 is SQVTM, CDR2 ANQGSEA.

The chain is built from TRBV27 and TRBJ1-5, with D possibly matching TRBD1 (5 bases). V was cut by 2 bases and J by 7 bases, with 12 bases left in between. Germline V gene sequence: CDR1 MNHEY, CDR2 SMNVEV (reference sequence). The CDR3 has 14 amino acids. The CDR3 region is CASSLAGRWQPQHF. The CDR3 region has the DNA TGTGCCAGCAGTTTAGCAGGGCGTTGGCAGCCCCAGCATTTT.

V gene TRBV12-1 combines with J gene TRBJ1-3; TRBD1, the D gene given by the table, was not confirmed from the DNA. TRBV12-1 has pseudogene status. The CDR3 covers 16 residues. CDR3 residues: CASSSTDSYSGNTIYF. The CDR3 DNA sequence: TGTGCCAGCAGCTCGACGGACAGTTACTCTGGAAACACCATATATTTT.

V is TRBV28 and J is TRBJ2-3; D unresolved. Germline assignment: CDR1 MDHEN and CDR2 SYDVKM. The CDR3 sequence is 14 residues long. The V gene lost 6 bases and the J gene lost 5 bases, with 15 bases spanning the gap. CDR3 nucleotides: TGTGCCAGCAGGGCCACCCTTTCCAGAGATACGCAGTATTTT. This encodes CASRATLSRDTQYF.

In this sample, this clone turned up once. The rearrangement uses TRBV7-9 and TRBJ1-2; TRBD1 matches at 7 bases. The CDR3 has 15 residues. Looked up from germline, CDR1 is SEHNR and CDR2 is FQNEAQ (reference sequence). The ends lost 3 bases at V and 3 bases at J; junction bases unmatched: 7. The CDR3 DNA reads as TGTGCCAGCAGCTTCCGGGGCAGGGGGGACTATGGCTACACCTTC. Its translation is CASSFRGRGDYGYTF.

The chain employs TRBV6-1 and TRBJ1-1; no definite D call. V lost 1 base to trimming and J lost 6 bases, with 6 bases between them. The CDR3 loop spans 12 amino acids. CDR1 is MNHNS and CDR2 is SASEGT in the germline V gene. CDR3 sequence (DNA): TGTGCCAGCAGTGAAGGGCGGTCTGAAGCTTTCTTT. This codes for CASSEGRSEAFF.

The V gene is TRBV6-2 or TRBV6-3, the J gene TRBJ2-1; D might be TRBD2 (6 bases). Germline assignment: CDR1 MNHEY and CDR2 SVGEGT. The V end was cut by 6 bases, the J end by 13 bases, with 16 bases between. This CDR3 has 12 amino acids. DNA of the CDR3: TGTGCCAGCAGCGGTAGGGAGGTGCACCAGTTCTTC. It yields the protein CASSGREVHQFF.

This rearrangement joins TRBV21-1 to TRBJ2-5; the table's D call of TRBD1 was not tested on the DNA. TRBV21-1 is reported as a pseudogene. The CDR3 loop spans 12 amino acids. The chain's CDR3 is CASSKPGETQYF. The CDR3 nucleotides read TGTGCCAGCAGCAAACCAGGTGAGACCCAGTACTTC.

The chain couples TRBV11-2 to TRBJ1-4; tentative D call: TRBD1 (6 bases). Trimming shortened V by 5 bases and J by 5 bases, and 21 bases separated the two germline ends. CDR1 and CDR2 (germline): SGHAT, FQNNGV. The CDR3 is 17 residues long. Here the CDR3 reads CASSTSGTRGGNEKLFF. In DNA form, the CDR3 reads TGTGCCAGCAGCACGTCCGGGACACGGGGGGGAAATGAAAAACTGTTTTTT. The entire variable domain, with the rest obtained from reference TRBV11-2 and TRBJ1-4, is as follows: EAGVAQSPRYKIIEKRQSVAFWCNPISGHATLYWYQQILGQGPKLLIQFQNNGVVDDSQLPKDRFSAERLKGVDSTLKIQPAKLEDSAVYLCASSTSGTRGGNEKLFFGSGTQLSVL.

The chain is built from TRBV6-5 and TRBJ1-6; possibly TRBD1 for D (6 bases). This CDR3 spans 14 amino acids. Trimming left V 10 bases short and J 8 bases short, with 18 bases between. CDR1 and CDR2 (germline): MNHEY, SVGAGI. CDR3 in amino acids: CATQTGPEDSPLHF. The CDR3 DNA reads TGTGCCACCCAGACAGGTCCTGAGGATTCACCCCTCCACTTT.

The DNA of the CDR3 is TGTGCCAGCAGTTACTCACCAGGGGCGAACACCGGGGAGCTGTTTTTT. The encoded protein is CASSYSPGANTGELFF. The chain employs TRBV6-5 and TRBJ2-2; possibly TRBD1 for D (6 bases). CDR3 size: 16 residues. Germline CDR1 is MNHEY and CDR2 is SVGAGI. V was cut by 0 bases and J by 0 bases, with 8 bases left in between.

This clone has more than one count but fewer than ten. This chain joins TRBV11-2 and TRBJ1-1; no clear D. Germline CDR1 is SGHAT and CDR2 is FQNNGV. V shed 5 bases and J shed 7 bases, with 11 bases lying between them. The CDR3 runs 12 residues. The CDR3 coding sequence is TGTGCCAGCAGCGTACAGCTACTTGAAGCTTTCTTT. This encodes CASSVQLLEAFF. Filled out from reference TRBV11-2 and TRBJ1-1, the complete variable domain reads EAGVAQSPRYKIIEKRQSVAFWCNPISGHATLYWYQQILGQGPKLLIQFQNNGVVDDSQLPKDRFSAERLKGVDSTLKIQPAKLEDSAVYLCASSVQLLEAFFGQGTRLTVV.

V gene TRBV2 combines with J gene TRBJ2-7; 8 positions agree with TRBD1. Germline V gene sequence: CDR1 SNHLY, CDR2 FYNNEI. V lost 7 bases and J lost 3; bases outside the gene matches: 14. This CDR3 is built from 16 residues. As DNA, the CDR3 is TGTGCCAGCACGGGGGACCAGGACAGGGTGATCTACGAGCAGTACTTC. It yields the protein CASTGDQDRVIYEQYF. The full variable domain, in which reference TRBV2 and TRBJ2-7 provide the parts outside the CDR3, is EPEVTQTPSHQVTQMGQEVILRCVPISNHLYFYWYRQILGQKVEFLVSFYNNEISEKSEIFDDQFSVERPDGSNFTLKIRSTKLEDSAMYFCASTGDQDRVIYEQYFGPGTRLTVT.